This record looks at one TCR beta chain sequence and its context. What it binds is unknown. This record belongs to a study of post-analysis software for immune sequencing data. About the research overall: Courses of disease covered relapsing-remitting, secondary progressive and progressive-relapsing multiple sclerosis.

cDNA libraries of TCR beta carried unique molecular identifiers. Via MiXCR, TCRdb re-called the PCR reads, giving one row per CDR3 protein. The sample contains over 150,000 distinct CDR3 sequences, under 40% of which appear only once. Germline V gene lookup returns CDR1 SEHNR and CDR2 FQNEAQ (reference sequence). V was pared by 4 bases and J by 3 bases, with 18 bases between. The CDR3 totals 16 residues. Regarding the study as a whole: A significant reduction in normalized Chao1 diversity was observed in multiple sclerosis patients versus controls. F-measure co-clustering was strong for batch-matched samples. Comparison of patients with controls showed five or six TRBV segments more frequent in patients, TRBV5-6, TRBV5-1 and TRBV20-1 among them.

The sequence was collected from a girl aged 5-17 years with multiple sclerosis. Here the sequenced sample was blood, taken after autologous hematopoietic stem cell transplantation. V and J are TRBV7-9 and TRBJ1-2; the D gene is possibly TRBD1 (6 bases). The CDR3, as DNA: TGTGCCAGCAGCTCCCTCGAAGACAGGCTGGACTATGGCTACACCTTC. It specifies CASSSLEDRLDYGYTF.